This TCR beta chain was recorded in a study of blood T cell repertoires in COVID-19 (dated by TCRdb to the early 2020s). About the investigation overall: Collaborator samples came from the United States, Italy and Spain and covered acute and convalescent phases of COVID-19. The material from the prospective study consisted of cDNA or gDNA derived from T cells, B-cell-depleted T cells, or PBMCs. Deeply sampled blood TCRbeta repertoires from subjects exposed to, actively infected with, or recovered from COVID-19 were included in the dataset. The repertoires were made available in a free public database intended to serve as a resource for research on the immune response to SARS-CoV-2. The samples were drawn from two sources: the first 160 participants of the ongoing ImmuneRACE study, and fewer than 1,500 subjects contributed by 6 global collaborators. Sample metadata almost always included a de-identified subject ID, COVID-19 status, age in years and sex. Where HLA class I and class II types were available, the types were taken from metadata supplied by the sample provider, not from assay-based typing. The paper's findings and limits, for the study overall: How much clinical and demographic metadata was included differed by source and by participant, and the metadata was provided uncurated.

Participants in the prospective study were aged roughly 18 to 90 years, lived in over 20 United States geographic areas, and enrolled through a virtual design. To assign participants to cohorts, the prospective study relied on clinical history that participants themselves reported in a screening survey and a study questionnaire. Mobile phlebotomists in the prospective study collected whole blood, serum and a nasopharyngeal or oropharyngeal swab from every participant. Prospective study participants could optionally give additional blood draws and questionnaires over an approximately two-month period. Before DNA extraction, prospective study blood samples were shipped either frozen or at room temperature. In the germline V gene, CDR1 corresponds to SGHTS and CDR2 to YDEGEE. V gives up 5 bases and J gives up 7 bases, and the segment between their germline ends measures 4 bases. Its CDR3 holds 11 amino acids, cysteine through phenylalanine. Only CDR3 DNA remains: 33 bases, in frame from the first base.

To note about this clone: There is no known antigen for this receptor. No per-base quality is available; no much larger clone lies one base away.

TCRbeta CDR3 regions were amplified from genomic DNA by means of the immunoSEQ Assay, a bias-controlled multiplex PCR. Per the authors' processing: The number of nucleated cells in each sample was estimated by amplification of reference gene primers within the assay. To quantify the absolute abundance of each unique TCRbeta CDR3 rearrangement, sequence reads were collapsed and filtered. For each sample, productive Simpson clonality was calculated as the square root of Simpson's diversity index across productive rearrangements. The clones in this table, taken by TCRdb from immuneACCESS, are in-frame only. Not every clone is retained; where verified, under half of the shortfall comes from an unresolved V gene, and the cause of the rest is unknown. For V, J and clone size, that table is used; D and trimming come from the DNA. A total of around 260,000 clones appear in this sample, 84% of them only once. The biggest ten clones account for 4.1% of the sample.

The TCR sequence derives from a man aged 25 to 45 with acute COVID-19. Sequencing was carried out using PBMCs or T cells enriched from blood (not recorded which). The rearranged segments are TRBV5-8 and TRBJ1-6, with an unclear D gene assignment. The CDR3 region reads CASRENSPLHF. The DNA sequence is TGTGCCAGCAGGGAGAATTCACCCCTCCACTTT.